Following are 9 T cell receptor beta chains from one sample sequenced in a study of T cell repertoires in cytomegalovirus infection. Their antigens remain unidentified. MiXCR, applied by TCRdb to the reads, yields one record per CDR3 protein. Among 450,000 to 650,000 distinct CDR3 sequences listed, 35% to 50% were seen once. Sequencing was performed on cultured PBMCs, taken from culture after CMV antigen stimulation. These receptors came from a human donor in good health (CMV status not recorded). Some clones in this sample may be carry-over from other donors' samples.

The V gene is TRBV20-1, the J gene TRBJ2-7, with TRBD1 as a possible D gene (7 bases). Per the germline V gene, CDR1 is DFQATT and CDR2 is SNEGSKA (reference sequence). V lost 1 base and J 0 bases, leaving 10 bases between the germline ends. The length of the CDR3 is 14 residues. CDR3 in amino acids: CSARAGGSSYEQYF. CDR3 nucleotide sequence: TGCAGTGCTAGAGCAGGGGGGAGCTCCTACGAGCAGTACTTC.

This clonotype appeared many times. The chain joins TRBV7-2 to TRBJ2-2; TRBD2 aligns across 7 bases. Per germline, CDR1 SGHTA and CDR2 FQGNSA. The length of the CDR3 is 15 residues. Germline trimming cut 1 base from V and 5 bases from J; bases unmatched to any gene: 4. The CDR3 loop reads CASSLDGGSTGELFF. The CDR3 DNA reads TGTGCCAGCAGCTTAGACGGGGGGAGTACCGGGGAGCTGTTTTTT.

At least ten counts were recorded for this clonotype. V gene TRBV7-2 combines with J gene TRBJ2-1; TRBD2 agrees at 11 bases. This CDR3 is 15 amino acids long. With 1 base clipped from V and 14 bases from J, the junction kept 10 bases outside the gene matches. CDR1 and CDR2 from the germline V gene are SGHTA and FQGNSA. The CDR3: CASSLDISGGAREFF. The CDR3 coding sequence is TGTGCCAGCAGCTTAGATATTAGCGGGGGGGCCCGGGAGTTCTTC.

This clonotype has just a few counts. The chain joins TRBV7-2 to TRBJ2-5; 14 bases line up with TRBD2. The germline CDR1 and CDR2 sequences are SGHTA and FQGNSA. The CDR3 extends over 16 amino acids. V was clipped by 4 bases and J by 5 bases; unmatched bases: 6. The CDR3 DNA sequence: TGTGCCAGCAGCTCGCGACTAGCGGGGGGGCCTGAGACCCAGTACTTC. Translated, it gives CASSSRLAGGPETQYF.

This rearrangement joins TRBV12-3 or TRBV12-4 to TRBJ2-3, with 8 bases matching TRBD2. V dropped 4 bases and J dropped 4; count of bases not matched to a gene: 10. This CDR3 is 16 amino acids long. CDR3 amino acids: CASSSERGGFADTQYF. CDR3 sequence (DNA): TGTGCCAGCAGTTCAGAACGGGGGGGCTTCGCAGATACGCAGTATTTT.

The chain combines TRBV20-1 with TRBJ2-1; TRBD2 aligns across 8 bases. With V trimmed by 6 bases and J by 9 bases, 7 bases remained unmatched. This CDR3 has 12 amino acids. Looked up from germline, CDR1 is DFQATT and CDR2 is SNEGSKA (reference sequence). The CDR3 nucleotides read TGCAGTGCAGGGACTAGTTTCATTGAGCAGTTCTTC. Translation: CSAGTSFIEQFF.

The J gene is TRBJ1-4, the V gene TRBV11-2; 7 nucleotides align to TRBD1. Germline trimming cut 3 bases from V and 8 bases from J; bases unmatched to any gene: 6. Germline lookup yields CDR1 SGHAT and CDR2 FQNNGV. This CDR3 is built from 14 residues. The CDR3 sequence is CASSLYRGGEKLFF. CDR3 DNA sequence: TGTGCCAGCAGCTTGTACAGGGGAGGAGAAAAACTGTTTTTT. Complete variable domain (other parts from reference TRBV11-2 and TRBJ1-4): EAGVAQSPRYKIIEKRQSVAFWCNPISGHATLYWYQQILGQGPKLLIQFQNNGVVDDSQLPKDRFSAERLKGVDSTLKIQPAKLEDSAVYLCASSLYRGGEKLFFGSGTQLSVL.

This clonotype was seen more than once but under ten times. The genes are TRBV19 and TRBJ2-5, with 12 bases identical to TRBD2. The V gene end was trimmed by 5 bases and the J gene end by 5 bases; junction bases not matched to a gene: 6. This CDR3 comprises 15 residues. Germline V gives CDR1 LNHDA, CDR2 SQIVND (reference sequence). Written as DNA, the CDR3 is TGTGCCAGTAGTCCCAAAGGACTAGCGGGGGAGACCCAGTACTTC. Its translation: CASSPKGLAGETQYF.

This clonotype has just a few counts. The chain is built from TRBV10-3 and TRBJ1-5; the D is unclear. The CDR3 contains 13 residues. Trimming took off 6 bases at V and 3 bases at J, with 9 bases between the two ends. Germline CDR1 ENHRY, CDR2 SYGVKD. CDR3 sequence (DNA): TGTGCCATCAGGCCGGCAGACAATCAGCCCCAGCATTTT. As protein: CAIRPADNQPQHF.